The entry that follows covers one T cell receptor beta chain sequence. V trimming: 4 bases; J trimming: 10 bases; junction bases outside the gene matches: 4. CDR3 size: 12 residues. Germline loops: CDR1 LGHDT, CDR2 YNNKEL (reference sequence). Original processing notes: Cell counts per sample came from amplifying reference gene primers. The data were produced by immunoSEQ multiplex PCR, yet TCRdb's version contains in-frame clones alone and is incomplete. V and J calls and clone size are those listed in that table; D and trimming were worked out from the DNA. The sample lists a few hundred thousand clones; 65% to 90% were seen once. This sample stems from a study of blood T cell repertoires in COVID-19. About the research overall: Samples came from the United States, Italy and Spain, spanning acute and convalescent COVID-19. PBMCs, B-cell-depleted T cells, or T cells provided the cDNA or gDNA that made up the material.

Sample: peripheral blood. The V gene is TRBV3-1 (or the pseudogene TRBV3-2), the J gene TRBJ2-1, with TRBD2 matching 7 bases. The sequence came from a man aged 30 to 39 with active or convalescent COVID-19. In DNA, the CDR3 is TGTGCCAGCAGCCGAGCGGGGATCGAGCAGTTCTTC. Amino acids: CASSRAGIEQFF.